This T cell receptor beta chain was found in a study of vaccination effects on CD4 cells after COVID-19. The protocol was immunoSEQ multiplex PCR, while the TCRdb copy is restricted to in-frame clones and leaves out a portion. Counted here are 25,000 to 30,000 clones, 75% to 85% occurring once; the ten biggest clones make up 25% to 35%. With respect to this clone: Its antigen remains unidentified.

The J segment lost 4 bases and the V segment lost 1 base, leaving 6 bases of the junction unmatched. This CDR3 spans 15 amino acids. CDR1 and CDR2 from the germline V gene are SGHTA and FQGNSA. Peptide-pool stimulation followed by sequencing identified expanded antigen-specific CD4+ clonotypes in the ViraFEST assay. Subsequent to a culture period of around 10 days, CD4+ T cells were isolated. Nobody among the vaccine recipients had prior SARS-CoV-2 infection (nucleocapsid antibodies were negative). The sequence came from a human donor who received a COVID-19 vaccine. The sequencing here drew on CD4+ T cells from PBMCs cultured with SARS-CoV-2 spike peptides, taken before COVID-19 vaccination. The J gene is TRBJ2-7, the V gene TRBV7-2; TRBD1 matches at 8 bases. The CDR3 nucleotides read TGTGCCAGCAGCTTAGAGGCAGGGGGCGGGTACGAGCAGTACTTC. Protein sequence: CASSLEAGGGYEQYF.